This T cell receptor beta chain was obtained from a study of PD-1 blockade in mismatch repair-deficient tumors. Study-wide context: Enrolled about 2012-2016, patients had progressing, pretreated mismatch repair-deficient cancers of approximately 13 types.

Method: immunoSEQ multiplex PCR; TCRdb's copy keeps in-frame clones and lacks some. The sample has roughly 120,000 clones, 85% to 90% seen once. Sequences were derived from peripheral blood, sampled approximately 71 weeks after starting pembrolizumab. The receptor comes from an adult with mismatch repair-deficient cancer.

CDR3 sequence reads: CASRDFSYNEQFF. The CDR3 coding sequence is TGTGCCAGCAGGGACTTCTCCTACAATGAGCAGTTCTTC. The gene calls are TRBV27 and TRBJ2-1; D possibly corresponds to TRBD2 (5 bases). Germline V CDR1 and CDR2: MNHEY, SMNVEV (reference sequence). This CDR3 spans 13 amino acids. V was cut by 6 bases and J by 0 bases, with 6 bases left in between.